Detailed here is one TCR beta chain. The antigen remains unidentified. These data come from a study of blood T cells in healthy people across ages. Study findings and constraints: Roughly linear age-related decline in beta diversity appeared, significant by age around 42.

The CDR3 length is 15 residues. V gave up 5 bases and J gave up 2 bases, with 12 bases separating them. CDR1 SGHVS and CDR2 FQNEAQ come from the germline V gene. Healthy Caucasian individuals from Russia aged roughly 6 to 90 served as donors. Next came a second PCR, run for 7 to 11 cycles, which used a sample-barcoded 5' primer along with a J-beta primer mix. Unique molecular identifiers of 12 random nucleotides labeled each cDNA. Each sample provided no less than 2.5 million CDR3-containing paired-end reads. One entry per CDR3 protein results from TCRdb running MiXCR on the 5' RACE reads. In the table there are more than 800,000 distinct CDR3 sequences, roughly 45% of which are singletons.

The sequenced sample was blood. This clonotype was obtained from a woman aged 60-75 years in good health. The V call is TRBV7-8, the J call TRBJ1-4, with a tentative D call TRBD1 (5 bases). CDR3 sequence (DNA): TGTGCCAGCAGCGCGCGGGACGGCACTAATGAAAAACTGTTTTTT. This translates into CASSARDGTNEKLFF.